Listed here are 16 T cell receptor beta chains from one sample, sequenced in a study of vaccination effects on CD4 cells after COVID-19. The data were produced by immunoSEQ multiplex PCR, yet TCRdb's version contains in-frame clones alone and is incomplete. This sample yields about 8,000 clones, of which roughly 74% are seen a single time; around 12% belongs to the top ten. Antigen-specific CD4+ T cells were first expanded with viral peptide pools by the ViraFEST assay and only then sequenced. Scientists isolated CD4+ T cells after an approximately 11-day culture period ended. Their cognate antigens are unknown. The specimen comprised CD4+ T cells from PBMCs cultured with HCoV-229E spike peptides, sampled before COVID-19 vaccination. These TCRs come from a human donor who received a COVID-19 vaccine.

The chain couples TRBV5-1 to TRBJ1-5; 7 bases are shared with TRBD1. Losses at the gene ends were 5 bases for V and 0 bases for J; bases not matched to a gene: 2. The germline V gene encodes CDR1 SGHRS and CDR2 YFSETQ. The CDR3 covers 14 residues. CDR3 DNA: TGCGCCAGCAGTCAGGGGGATAGCAATCAGCCCCAGCATTTT. Amino acids: CASSQGDSNQPQHF.

The genes are TRBV6-1 and TRBJ1-5, with TRBD1 matching over 7 bases. Germline V gene lookup returns CDR1 MNHNS and CDR2 SASEGT. After removal of 4 bases from V and 1 base from J, the junction contained 10 bases not matched to a gene. The CDR3 runs 17 residues. CDR3 in amino acids: CASSGSRGTVSNQPQHF. The CDR3 coding sequence is TGTGCCAGCAGTGGCTCCCGGGGGACAGTCAGCAATCAGCCCCAGCATTTT.

This clone was seen just once. The chain recombines TRBV2 with TRBJ2-2; D is unclear. The CDR3 is 13 residues long. Germline CDR1 and CDR2: SNHLY and FYNNEI. V shed 6 bases and J shed 5 bases, with 10 bases lying between them. The CDR3: CASSPRWTGELFF. The CDR3 DNA reads as TGTGCCAGCAGCCCACGATGGACCGGGGAGCTGTTTTTT. Supplemented by reference TRBV2 and TRBJ2-2, the full variable domain reads EPEVTQTPSHQVTQMGQEVILRCVPISNHLYFYWYRQILGQKVEFLVSFYNNEISEKSEIFDDQFSVERPDGSNFTLKIRSTKLEDSAMYFCASSPRWTGELFFGEGSRLTVL.

The chain joins TRBV3-1 (or the pseudogene TRBV3-2) to TRBJ1-1, with D maybe TRBD1 (5 bases). The CDR3 totals 13 residues. Per germline, CDR1 LGHDT and CDR2 YNNKEL (reference sequence). V lost 2 bases to trimming and J lost 10 bases, with 14 bases between them. CDR3 bases: TGTGCCAGCAGCCAATCGTGGGACCGGGGAGCTTTCTTT. It yields the protein CASSQSWDRGAFF.

This chain links TRBV6-6 with TRBJ2-7; 9 positions agree with TRBD1. V lost 6 bases and J lost 7; bases outside the gene matches: 13. There are 15 residues in the CDR3. CDR1 is MNHNY and CDR2 is SVGAGI in the germline V gene (reference sequence). CDR3 protein: CASSLGGQGRREQYF. As DNA, the CDR3 is TGTGCCAGCAGCCTAGGAGGACAGGGGCGGCGGGAGCAGTACTTC.

V gene TRBV7-9 combines with J gene TRBJ2-7, with TRBD2 matching over 7 bases. J gave up 0 bases and V 1 base, and 6 bases lay outside the gene matches. In germline, CDR1 is SEHNR, CDR2 FQNEAQ (reference sequence). The CDR3 consists of 16 residues. The CDR3 nucleotides are TGTGCCAGCAGCTTAGTTTCCCTAGCGGCCTCCTACGAGCAGTACTTC. This sequence encodes CASSLVSLAASYEQYF.

This clone was observed once. Here the CDR3 reads CASSPGQGQETQYF. CDR3 in DNA: TGTGCCAGCAGCCCCGGACAGGGGCAAGAGACCCAGTACTTC. V usage is TRBV5-5 and J usage is TRBJ2-5; 9 bases align to TRBD1. The CDR3 is made up of 14 amino acids. CDR1 SGHKS and CDR2 YYEKEE come from the germline V gene (reference sequence). V was pared by 4 bases and J by 2 bases, with 3 bases of the junction left unmatched.

This clone showed up just a few times. The V gene is TRBV7-9, the J gene TRBJ2-3; 8 bases are a match to TRBD1. The CDR3 runs 15 residues. V lost 3 bases and J lost 3; bases outside the gene matches: 5. CDR1 SEHNR and CDR2 FQNEAQ come from the germline V gene (reference sequence). CDR3 DNA: TGTGCCAGCAGCTTCGGCCGGACAGGGACAGATACGCAGTATTTT. Protein: CASSFGRTGTDTQYF.

The chain joins TRBV7-8 to TRBJ2-1; D is uncertain. The germline V and J ends were trimmed by 2 bases and 8 bases, with 10 bases remaining between them. The CDR3 contains 13 residues. The germline V gene encodes CDR1 SGHVS and CDR2 FQNEAQ. CDR3 region: CASSLPRSDEQFF. The CDR3, as DNA: TGTGCCAGCAGCTTACCCAGGTCTGATGAGCAGTTCTTC.

This clone was counted once. The chain carries TRBV12-3 or TRBV12-4 and TRBJ1-5, with D uncertain. Trimming removed 6 bases from V and 7 bases from J, with 13 bases in between. CDR3 size: 13 residues. The chain's CDR3 is CASSPSEQQPQHF. CDR3 in DNA: TGTGCCAGCAGCCCCTCGGAGCAACAGCCCCAGCATTTT.

The V gene is TRBV27, the J gene TRBJ2-3, with unresolved D. Germline V gene data show CDR1 as MNHEY and CDR2 as SMNVEV (reference sequence). V shed 1 base and J shed 0 bases, with 11 bases lying between them. This CDR3 region has 16 residues. CDR3 protein: CASSLYAGESTDTQYF. CDR3 DNA sequence: TGTGCCAGCAGTTTATATGCCGGAGAAAGCACAGATACGCAGTATTTT.

This clone showed up just once. This chain connects TRBV7-9 to TRBJ1-4; 11 nucleotides align to TRBD1. The germline V gene has CDR1 SEHNR and CDR2 FQNEAQ (reference sequence). Trimming cost V 1 base and J 8 bases; bases outside gene matches: 0. This CDR3 is 14 amino acids long. CDR3 protein: CASSLGTGGEKLFF. The CDR3 DNA reads as TGTGCCAGCAGCTTAGGGACAGGGGGCGAAAAACTGTTTTTT.

This clone has only one observation. The chain uses TRBV18 and TRBJ2-2; 11 bases are a match to TRBD1. V shed 6 bases, J shed 0 bases, and the junction held 6 bases outside the gene matches. The germline gives CDR1 KGHSH, CDR2 LQKENI. The CDR3 length is 17 residues. The CDR3 here is CASSPLGQGANTGELFF. The CDR3 region has the DNA TGTGCCAGCTCCCCCTTGGGACAGGGGGCGAACACCGGGGAGCTGTTTTTT.

This clone was counted once. The genes are TRBV11-2 and TRBJ1-5; D is perhaps TRBD1 (5 bases). The germline V gene has CDR1 SGHAT and CDR2 FQNNGV. V lost 2 bases to trimming and J lost 9 bases, with 11 bases between them. CDR3 length: 13 residues. The CDR3 nucleotides read TGTGCCAGCAGCTTAACGAACAGGAGGCCCCAGCATTTT. This encodes CASSLTNRRPQHF. The entire variable domain, with the rest obtained from reference TRBV11-2 and TRBJ1-5, is as follows: EAGVAQSPRYKIIEKRQSVAFWCNPISGHATLYWYQQILGQGPKLLIQFQNNGVVDDSQLPKDRFSAERLKGVDSTLKIQPAKLEDSAVYLCASSLTNRRPQHFGDGTRLSIL.

The genes are TRBV24-1 and TRBJ1-1; D remains unclear. V lost 9 bases to trimming and J lost 1 base, with 11 bases between them. The length of the CDR3 is 13 residues. Germline V CDR1 and CDR2: KGHDR, SFDVKD. The CDR3 DNA is TGTGCCACCTCTATGCGGGGGAACACTGAAGCTTTCTTT. It codes for CATSMRGNTEAFF.

The chain employs TRBV6-5 and TRBJ2-7, with TRBD2 identical over 10 bases. The CDR3 extends over 15 amino acids. The germline V gene encodes CDR1 MNHEY and CDR2 SVGAGI. V trimming: 6 bases; J trimming: 6 bases; junction bases outside the gene matches: 11. The CDR3 DNA is TGTGCCAGCAGGAAGGCACTAGCGGGATCGGGCGAGCAGTACTTC. This encodes CASRKALAGSGEQYF.